The 22 T cell receptor beta chains in this list originate from one sample, sequenced in a study of tumor and adjacent non-tumor tissue in lung cancer. This sample's RNA came from whole unsorted tissue. More than 3 cm separated this lung sample from the edge of the tumor. TCRbeta libraries were built with three rounds of nested PCR, modified from ARM-PCR. Via MiXCR, TCRdb re-called the multiplex PCR reads, giving one row per CDR3 protein. The sample lists under 95,000 distinct CDR3 sequences; roughly 80% were seen once. The sequencing sample was made of distant non-tumor lung tissue. These receptor sequences come from a man aged 55-75 years with non-small cell lung cancer.

This clonotype occurred once. Germline and junction disagree at one end, which may indicate a read error. The V call is TRBV11-2, the J call TRBJ2-5, with 7 positions matching TRBD1. The germline CDR1 and CDR2 sequences are SGHAT and FQNNGV. The CDR3 sequence is 13 residues long. CDR3 amino acids: CPSSSTGEETQCF. CDR3 DNA: TGCCCCAGCAGCTCTACAGGGGAAGAGACCCAGTGTTTC.

The chain uses TRBV25-1 and TRBJ1-2; no definite D call. Germline V gene lookup returns CDR1 MGHDK and CDR2 SYGVNS. The CDR3 is made up of 14 amino acids. Trimming stripped 1 base from V and 7 bases from J, with 13 bases between. CDR3 coding DNA: TGTGCCAGCAGTGAATGGGCCGGACTATGTGGCTACACCTTC. This translates into CASSEWAGLCGYTF.

Regarding this clonotype: As the CDR3 is not closed by the conserved phenylalanine or tryptophan, this likely results from a read error. The chain uses TRBV11-2 and TRBJ2-1; possible D gene TRBD1, 5 bases. V gave up 1 base and J gave up 5 bases, with 9 bases separating them. Germline V CDR1 and CDR2: SGHAT, FQNNGV. This CDR3 spans 14 amino acids. The CDR3: CASSLAEQDNEQFL. In DNA form, the CDR3 reads TGTGCCAGCAGCTTAGCTGAACAGGACAATGAGCAGTTCTTA.

A remark on this clonotype: One junction end disagrees with the germline gene, perhaps due to a read error. The J gene is TRBJ2-5, the V gene TRBV12-3 or TRBV12-4; D not certain. The CDR3 is 14 residues long. CDR3 coding DNA: TGTGTCAGCAGCCTCCCAAGCACAGAAGAGACCCAGTACTTC. Translated: CVSSLPSTEETQYF.

Remarks on this clonotype: The CDR3 carries no conserved terminal phenylalanine or tryptophan, so it likely arises from a read error. The DNA is left out, because the CDR3 cannot be placed on it with certainty; the CDR3 is given as TCRdb lists it. The chain has TRBV4-1 and TRBJ2-1. From its first to its last residue, the CDR3 has 11 amino acids. Germline CDR1 and CDR2: MGHRA and YSYEKL. CDR3 sequence: CTSSQENEQFI.

Worth noting for this clonotype: One junction end disagrees with the germline gene, perhaps due to a read error. This sequence joins TRBV20-1 and TRBJ2-7, with D perhaps matching TRBD1 or TRBD2 (6 bases each). Germline values: CDR1 DFQATT, CDR2 SNEGSKA (reference sequence). This CDR3 has 12 residues. CDR3 in DNA: TGCAGTGCTCGGGGGCCTGGGGTCGAGGAGAACTTC. It encodes CSARGPGVEENF.

As to this clonotype: The conserved phenylalanine or tryptophan normally closing the CDR3 is absent here, so this likely arose from a read error. DNA of the CDR3: TGCGCCAGCAGGAGGGACAACGTCCAAGAGACCCAGTACTTA. It is translated as CASRRDNVQETQYL. This rearrangement joins TRBV6-5 to TRBJ2-5; D possibly uses TRBD1 or TRBD2 (6 bases each). Germline V gene lookup returns CDR1 MNHEY and CDR2 SVGAGI. The CDR3 runs 14 residues.

With respect to this clonotype: A junction boundary mismatches the germline segment, possibly from a read error. This rearrangement joins TRBV11-2 to TRBJ2-5; D possibly matches TRBD1 or TRBD2 (6 bases each). Germline CDR1 and CDR2: SGHAT and FQNNGV. This CDR3 contains 15 residues. The CDR3 nucleotides are TGTGTCAGCAGCTTGAACCGGGGGCAACAAGAGAGCCAGTACTTC. Amino acids: CVSSLNRGQQESQYF.

In regard to this clonotype: A read error is likely, as this CDR3 ends without the conserved phenylalanine or tryptophan. This chain joins TRBV5-1 and TRBJ2-7; a possible D gene is TRBD2 (5 bases). Trimming took off 0 bases at V and 3 bases at J, with 10 bases between the two ends. Germline CDR1 is SGHRS and CDR2 is YFSETQ. The length of the CDR3 is 14 residues. CDR3: CASSLGEQYYEQYS. The CDR3 DNA is TGCGCCAGCAGCTTGGGGGAGCAGTACTACGAGCAGTACTCC.

This clonotype showed up just a few times. At one end the junction does not follow the germline gene, possibly because of a read error. The chain recombines TRBV11-2 with TRBJ1-1; TRBD1 is a possible D gene (6 bases). The CDR3 contains 16 residues. Germline V gives CDR1 SGHAT, CDR2 FQNNGV. CDR3 loop: CASSLGTVLRDTEAFF. The CDR3, as DNA: TGTGCCAGCAGCTTAGGGACGGTTCTGAGGGACACTGAGGCTTTCTTT. Supplemented by reference TRBV11-2 and TRBJ1-1, the full variable domain reads EAGVAQSPRYKIIEKRQSVAFWCNPISGHATLYWYQQILGQGPKLLIQFQNNGVVDDSQLPKDRFSAERLKGVDSTLKIQPAKLEDSAVYLCASSLGTVLRDTEAFFGQGTRLTVV.

On this clonotype itself: A junction boundary mismatches the germline segment, possibly from a read error. The CDR3 loop is CSVRARTGLSNQPQHF. The DNA of the CDR3 is TGCAGTGTTAGAGCGAGAACGGGTCTTAGCAATCAGCCCCAGCATTTT. The rearrangement uses TRBV20-1 and TRBJ1-5; the D is unclear. The CDR3 spans 16 residues. The germline gives CDR1 DFQATT, CDR2 SNEGSKA (reference sequence).

This clonotype was seen a handful of times. A clone one base away is much larger, so this may be a read error. This chain joins TRBV4-1 and TRBJ1-5, with 7 bases matching TRBD1. The germline gives CDR1 MGHRA, CDR2 YSYEKL. This CDR3 has 15 residues. CDR3 in amino acids: CASGQTGSFNQPQHF. In DNA form, the CDR3 reads TGCGCCAGCGGCCAGACAGGGAGTTTCAATCAGCCCCAGCATTTT.

As to this clonotype: One base away lies a much larger clone, so this may be a sequencing read error. The J gene is TRBJ2-5, the V gene TRBV5-5; 7 nucleotides match TRBD2. The CDR3 runs to 16 residues. Losses at the gene ends were 0 bases for V and 3 bases for J; bases not matched to a gene: 8. Looked up from germline, CDR1 is SGHKS and CDR2 is YYEKEE (reference sequence). This chain's CDR3 is CASSLAPGLTKETQYF. The CDR3 bases are TGTGCCAGCAGCTTGGCCCCGGGACTAACTAAAGAGACCCAGTACTTC.

The sample holds a few counts of this clonotype. A much larger clone lies a single base off, so this may be a read error. The rearrangement links TRBV6-2 or TRBV6-3 to TRBJ2-7, with 10 bases lining up with TRBD1. Germline lookup yields CDR1 MNHEY and CDR2 SVGEGT. CDR3 length: 17 amino acids. With V trimmed by 6 bases and J by 2 bases, 13 bases remained unmatched. Written as DNA, the CDR3 is TGTGCCAGCAGCCTTACGGGACAGGGGATTCCCGCCTACGAGCAGTACTTC. Residues: CASSLTGQGIPAYEQYF.

This clonotype was observed many times. The chain is built from TRBV11-3 and TRBJ2-1; 8 bases map to TRBD2. Trimming cost V 5 bases and J 4 bases; bases outside gene matches: 16. From germline, CDR1 is SGHNT and CDR2 YENEEA. This CDR3 region has 18 residues. DNA for the CDR3: TGTGCCAGCAGCGCCGGGAGGGGGACCCTTGATTTTTACAATGAGCAGTTCTTC. The encoded protein is CASSAGRGTLDFYNEQFF.

Points on this clonotype: Its ends do not fully match the called genes, so a read error is possible. The chain combines TRBV11-3 with TRBJ2-3; tentative D call: TRBD2 (5 bases). This CDR3 has 16 amino acids. Looked up from germline, CDR1 is SGHNT and CDR2 is YENEEA. For the CDR3, the DNA is TGTACCAGCAGCTCCGGACTCTTAAGTGGCACAGATACGCAGTATTTT. Residues: CTSSSGLLSGTDTQYF.

About this clonotype: At one end, the junction sequence differs from germline, possibly due to a read error. The J gene is TRBJ2-3, the V gene TRBV11-2; no clear D gene. The CDR3 is made up of 13 amino acids. Per the germline V gene, CDR1 is SGHAT and CDR2 is FQNNGV. CDR3 nucleotides: TGTGCCAGCAGCTTAACCCCCACAGATACACAGTATTTC. It encodes CASSLTPTDTQYF.

About this clonotype: The germline gene is not matched at one end of the junction; a read error may be the cause. The chain combines TRBV20-1 with TRBJ2-3; D gene ambiguous. CDR3 length: 14 residues. Germline V gene data show CDR1 as DFQATT and CDR2 as SNEGSKA (reference sequence). CDR3 loop: CSAIDPRRVDTQYF. The DNA for the CDR3 is TGTAGTGCTATCGACCCCCGAAGAGTAGATACGCAGTATTTT.

Concerning this clonotype itself: The germline gene is not matched at one end of the junction; a read error may be the cause. The chain has TRBV11-3 and TRBJ2-5; 8 bases line up with TRBD1. Germline loops: CDR1 SGHNT, CDR2 YENEEA. The CDR3 is made up of 14 amino acids. The CDR3 sequence is CASNKTDREETQYF. CDR3 nucleotide sequence: TGTGCCAGCAACAAAACGGACAGGGAAGAGACCCAGTATTTC.

This clonotype has only a few counts. One base away lies a much larger clone, so this may be a sequencing read error. V gene TRBV5-1 combines with J gene TRBJ1-1, with 10 bases aligning to TRBD1. The CDR3 runs 15 residues. Germline assignment: CDR1 SGHRS and CDR2 YFSETQ. As DNA, the CDR3 is TGCGCCAGCAGCCTGATAGGGACAGGGGCCACTGAAACTTTCTTT. It specifies CASSLIGTGATETFF. The whole variable domain, filled in from reference TRBV5-1 and TRBJ1-1, reads KAGVTQTPRYLIKTRGQQVTLSCSPISGHRSVSWYQQTPGQGLQFLFEYFSETQRNKGNFPGRFSGRQFSNSRSEMNVSTLELGDSALYLCASSLIGTGATETFFGQGTRLTVV.

The CDR3 region is CASSYGQTYEYYF. CDR3 nucleotides: TGTGCCAGCAGCTACGGGCAGACCTACGAGTATTACTTC. The chain couples TRBV11-3 to TRBJ2-7; D call uncertain. Germline V CDR1 and CDR2: SGHNT, YENEEA. Trimming left V 4 bases short and J 13 bases short, with 20 bases between. The CDR3 runs 13 residues.

Concerning this clonotype itself: A clone one base away is much larger, so this may be a read error. CDR3 region: CASSDSPEGKQVF. DNA of the CDR3: TGTGCCAGCAGTGACTCGCCTGAGGGAAAGCAGGTCTTC. V is TRBV6-4 and J is TRBJ2-1; D is possibly TRBD2 (5 bases). Per germline, CDR1 MRHNA and CDR2 SNTAGT. The CDR3 spans 13 residues.